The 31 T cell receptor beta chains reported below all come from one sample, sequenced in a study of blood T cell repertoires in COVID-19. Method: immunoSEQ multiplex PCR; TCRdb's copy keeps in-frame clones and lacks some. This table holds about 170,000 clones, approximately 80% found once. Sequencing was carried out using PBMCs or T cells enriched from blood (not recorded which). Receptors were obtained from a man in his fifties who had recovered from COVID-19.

The CDR3 DNA reads TGTGCCAGTAGTCCCCCGATGGGAGCCCGTGCCACTGAAGCTTTCTTT. The encoded protein is CASSPPMGARATEAFF. The V and J genes are TRBV19 and TRBJ1-1; D not certain. Germline V gene data show CDR1 as LNHDA and CDR2 as SQIVND (reference sequence). V lost 5 bases and J 4 bases, leaving 20 bases between the germline ends. The CDR3 length is 16 residues.

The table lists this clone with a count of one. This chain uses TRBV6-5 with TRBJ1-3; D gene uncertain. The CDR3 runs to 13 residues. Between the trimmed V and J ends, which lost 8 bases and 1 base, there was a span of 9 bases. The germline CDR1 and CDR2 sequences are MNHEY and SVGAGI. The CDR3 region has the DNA TGTGCCAGCCGCAGTGGTTCTGGAAACACCATATATTTT. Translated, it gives CASRSGSGNTIYF.

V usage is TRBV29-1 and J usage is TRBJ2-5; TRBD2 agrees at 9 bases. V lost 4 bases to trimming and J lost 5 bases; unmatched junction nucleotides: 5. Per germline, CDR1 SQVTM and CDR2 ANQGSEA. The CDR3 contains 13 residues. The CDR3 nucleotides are TGCAGCGTTGGCGGGGGGGGTCGGGAGACCCAGTACTTC. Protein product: CSVGGGGRETQYF.

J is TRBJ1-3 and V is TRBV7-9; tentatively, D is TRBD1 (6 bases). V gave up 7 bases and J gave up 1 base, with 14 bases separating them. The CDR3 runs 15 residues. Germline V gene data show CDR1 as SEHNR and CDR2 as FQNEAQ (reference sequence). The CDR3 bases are TGTGCCAGCATCCGTCCAACAGGGTCTGGAAACACCATATATTTT. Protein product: CASIRPTGSGNTIYF.

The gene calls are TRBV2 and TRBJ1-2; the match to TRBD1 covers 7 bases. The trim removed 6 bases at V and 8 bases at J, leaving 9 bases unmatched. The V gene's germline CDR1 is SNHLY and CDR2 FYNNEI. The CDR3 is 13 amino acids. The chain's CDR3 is CASRADRAGGYTF. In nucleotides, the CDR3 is TGTGCCAGCAGGGCCGACAGGGCAGGAGGCTACACCTTC.

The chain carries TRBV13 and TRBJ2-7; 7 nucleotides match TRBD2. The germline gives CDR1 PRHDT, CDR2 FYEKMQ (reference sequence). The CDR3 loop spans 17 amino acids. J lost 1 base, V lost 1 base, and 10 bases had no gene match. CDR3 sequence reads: CASSLAAGRTRSYEQYF. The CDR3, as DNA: TGTGCCAGCAGCTTAGCAGCGGGGCGAACCCGATCCTACGAGCAGTACTTC.

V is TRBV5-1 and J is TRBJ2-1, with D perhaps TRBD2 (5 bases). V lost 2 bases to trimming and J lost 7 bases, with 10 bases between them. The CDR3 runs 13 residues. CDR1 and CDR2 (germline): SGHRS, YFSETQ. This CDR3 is CASSFVPGNEQFF. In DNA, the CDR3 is TGCGCCAGCAGCTTCGTCCCGGGGAATGAGCAGTTCTTC.

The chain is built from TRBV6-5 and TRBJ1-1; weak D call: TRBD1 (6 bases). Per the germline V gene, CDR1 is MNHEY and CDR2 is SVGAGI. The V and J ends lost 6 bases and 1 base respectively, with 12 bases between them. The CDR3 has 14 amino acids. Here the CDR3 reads CASSPGTTNTEAFF. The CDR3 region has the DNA TGTGCCAGCAGCCCCGGGACAACGAACACTGAAGCTTTCTTT.

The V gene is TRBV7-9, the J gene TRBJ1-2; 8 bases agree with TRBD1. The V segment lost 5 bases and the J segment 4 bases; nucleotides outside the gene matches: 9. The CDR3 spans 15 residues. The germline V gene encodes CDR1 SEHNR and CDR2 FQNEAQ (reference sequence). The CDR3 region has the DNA TGTGCCAGCAGCATAGGACAGGGCCCTACCTATGGCTACACCTTC. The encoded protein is CASSIGQGPTYGYTF. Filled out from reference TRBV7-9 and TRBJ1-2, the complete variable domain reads DTGVSQNPRHKITKRGQNVTFRCDPISEHNRLYWYRQTLGQGPEFLTYFQNEAQLEKSRLLSDRFSAERPKGSFSTLEIQRTEQGDSAMYLCASSIGQGPTYGYTFGSGTRLTVV.

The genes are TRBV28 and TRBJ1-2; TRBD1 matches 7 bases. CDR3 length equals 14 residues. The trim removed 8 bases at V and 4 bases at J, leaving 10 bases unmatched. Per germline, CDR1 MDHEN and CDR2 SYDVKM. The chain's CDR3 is CASLTGDRIYGYTF. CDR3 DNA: TGTGCCAGCCTAACAGGGGATAGAATCTATGGCTACACCTTC.

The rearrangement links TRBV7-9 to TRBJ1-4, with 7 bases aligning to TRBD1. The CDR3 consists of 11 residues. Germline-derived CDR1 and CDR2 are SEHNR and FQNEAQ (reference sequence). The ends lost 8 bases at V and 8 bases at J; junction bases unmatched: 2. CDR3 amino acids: CASSQGEKLFF. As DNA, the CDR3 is TGTGCCAGCTCACAGGGGGAAAAACTGTTTTTT. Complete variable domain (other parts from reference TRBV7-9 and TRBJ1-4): DTGVSQNPRHKITKRGQNVTFRCDPISEHNRLYWYRQTLGQGPEFLTYFQNEAQLEKSRLLSDRFSAERPKGSFSTLEIQRTEQGDSAMYLCASSQGEKLFFGSGTQLSVL.

The CDR3 loop is CASSYPLDRTEQYF. Here the CDR3 DNA reads TGTGCCAGCAGTTACCCACTAGACCGAACCGAGCAGTACTTC. The chain links TRBV6-2 or TRBV6-3 to TRBJ2-7, with a tentative D call TRBD2 (5 bases). V lost 2 bases, J lost 6 bases, and 14 bases lay in between. From germline, CDR1 is MNHEY and CDR2 SVGEGT. The CDR3 runs 14 residues.

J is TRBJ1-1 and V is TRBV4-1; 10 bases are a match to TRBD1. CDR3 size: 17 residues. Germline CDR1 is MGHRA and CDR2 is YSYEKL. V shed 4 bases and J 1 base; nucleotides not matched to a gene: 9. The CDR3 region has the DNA TGCGCCAGCAGCCGGATCCAAGGGACAGGGGCGAACACTGAAGCTTTCTTT. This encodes CASSRIQGTGANTEAFF.

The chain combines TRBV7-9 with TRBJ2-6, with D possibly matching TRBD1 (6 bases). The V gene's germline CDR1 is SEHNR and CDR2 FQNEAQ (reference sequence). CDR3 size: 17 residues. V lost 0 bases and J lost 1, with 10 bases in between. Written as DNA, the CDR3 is TGTGCCAGCAGCTTAGCCGTGCAGGGGTCTGGGGCCAACGTCCTGACTTTC. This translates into CASSLAVQGSGANVLTF.

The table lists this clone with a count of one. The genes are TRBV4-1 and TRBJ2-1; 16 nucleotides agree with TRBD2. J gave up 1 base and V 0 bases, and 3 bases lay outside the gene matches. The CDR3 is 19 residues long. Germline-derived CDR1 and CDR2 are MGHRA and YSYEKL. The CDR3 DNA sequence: TGCGCCAGCAGCCAAGATGGGACTAGCGGGGGGGCATCCTACAATGAGCAGTTCTTC. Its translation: CASSQDGTSGGASYNEQFF.

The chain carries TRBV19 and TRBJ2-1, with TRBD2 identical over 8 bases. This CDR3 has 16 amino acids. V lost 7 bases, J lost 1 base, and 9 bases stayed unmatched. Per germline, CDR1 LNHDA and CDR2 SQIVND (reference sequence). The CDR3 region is CASTSTLAASYNEQFF. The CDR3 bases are TGTGCCAGTACCTCCACACTAGCGGCGTCCTACAATGAGCAGTTCTTC.

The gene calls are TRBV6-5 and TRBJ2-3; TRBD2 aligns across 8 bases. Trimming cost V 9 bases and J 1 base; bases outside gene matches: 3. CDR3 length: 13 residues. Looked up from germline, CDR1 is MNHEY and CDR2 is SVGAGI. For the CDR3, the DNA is TGTGCCAGTGTGACTAGCGGCACAGATACGCAGTATTTT. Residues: CASVTSGTDTQYF.

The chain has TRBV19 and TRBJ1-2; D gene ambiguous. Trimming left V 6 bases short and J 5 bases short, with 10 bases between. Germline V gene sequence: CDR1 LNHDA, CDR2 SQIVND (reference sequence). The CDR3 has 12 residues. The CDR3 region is CASRRADYGYTF. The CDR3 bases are TGTGCCAGTAGGAGGGCGGATTATGGCTACACCTTC. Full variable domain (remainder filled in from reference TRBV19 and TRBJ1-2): DGGITQSPKYLFRKEGQNVTLSCEQNLNHDAMYWYRQDPGQGLRLIYYSQIVNDFQKGDIAEGYSVSREKKESFPLTVTSAQKNPTAFYLCASRRADYGYTFGSGTRLTVV.

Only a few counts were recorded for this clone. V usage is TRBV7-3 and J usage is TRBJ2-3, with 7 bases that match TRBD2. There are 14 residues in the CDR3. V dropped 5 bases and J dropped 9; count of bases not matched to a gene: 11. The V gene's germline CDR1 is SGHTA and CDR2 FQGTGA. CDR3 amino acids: CASSRGGGKGTQYF. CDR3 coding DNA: TGTGCCAGCAGCCGCGGGGGAGGGAAAGGGACGCAGTATTTT.

The chain's CDR3 is CASSPSSGGAYNEQFF. CDR3 DNA: TGTGCCAGCAGCCCCAGCAGCGGGGGGGCCTACAATGAGCAGTTCTTC. V is TRBV4-2 and J is TRBJ2-1, with 10 bases aligning to TRBD2. Germline-derived CDR1 and CDR2 are LGHNA and YNFKEQ. The CDR3 length is 16 residues. The V segment lost 4 bases and the J segment 2 bases; nucleotides outside the gene matches: 5.

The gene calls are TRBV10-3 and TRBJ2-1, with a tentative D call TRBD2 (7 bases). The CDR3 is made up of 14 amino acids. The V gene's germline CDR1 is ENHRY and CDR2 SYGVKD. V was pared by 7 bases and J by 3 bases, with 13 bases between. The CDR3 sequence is CAIIAGEGYNEQFF. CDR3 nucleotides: TGTGCCATCATAGCAGGGGAGGGCTACAATGAGCAGTTCTTC.

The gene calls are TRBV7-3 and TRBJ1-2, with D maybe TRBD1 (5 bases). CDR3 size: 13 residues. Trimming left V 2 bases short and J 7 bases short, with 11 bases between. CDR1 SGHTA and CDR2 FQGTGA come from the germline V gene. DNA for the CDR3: TGTGCCAGCAGCTTAGGGGGACTGGTTGGCTACACCTTC. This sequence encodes CASSLGGLVGYTF.

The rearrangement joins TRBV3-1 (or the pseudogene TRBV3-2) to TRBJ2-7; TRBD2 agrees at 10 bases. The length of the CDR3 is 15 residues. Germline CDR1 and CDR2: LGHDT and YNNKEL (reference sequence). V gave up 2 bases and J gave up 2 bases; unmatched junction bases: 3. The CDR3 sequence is CASSQQLAGAYEQYF. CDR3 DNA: TGTGCCAGCAGCCAACAGCTAGCGGGAGCCTACGAGCAGTACTTC.

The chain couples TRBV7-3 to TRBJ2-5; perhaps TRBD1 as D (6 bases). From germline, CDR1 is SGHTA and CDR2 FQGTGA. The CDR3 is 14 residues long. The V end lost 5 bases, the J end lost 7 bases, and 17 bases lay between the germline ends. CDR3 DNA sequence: TGTGCCAGCAGCCCTGGGGGCAACCCGAGGACCCAGTACTTC. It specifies CASSPGGNPRTQYF.

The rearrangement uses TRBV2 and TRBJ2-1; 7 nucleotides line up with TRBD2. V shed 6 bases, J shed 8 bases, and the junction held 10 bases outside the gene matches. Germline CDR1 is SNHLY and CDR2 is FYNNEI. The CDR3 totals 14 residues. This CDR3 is CASSPRLAGHEQFF. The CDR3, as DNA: TGTGCCAGCAGCCCAAGACTAGCTGGTCATGAGCAGTTCTTC. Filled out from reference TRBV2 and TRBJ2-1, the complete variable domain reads EPEVTQTPSHQVTQMGQEVILRCVPISNHLYFYWYRQILGQKVEFLVSFYNNEISEKSEIFDDQFSVERPDGSNFTLKIRSTKLEDSAMYFCASSPRLAGHEQFFGPGTRLTVL.

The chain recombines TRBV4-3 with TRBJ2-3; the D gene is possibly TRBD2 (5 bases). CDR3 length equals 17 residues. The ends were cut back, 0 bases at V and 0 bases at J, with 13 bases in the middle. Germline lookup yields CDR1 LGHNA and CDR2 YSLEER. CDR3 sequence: CASSQDRGPSSTDTQYF. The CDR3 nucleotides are TGCGCCAGCAGCCAAGACAGAGGGCCCTCTAGCACAGATACGCAGTATTTT.

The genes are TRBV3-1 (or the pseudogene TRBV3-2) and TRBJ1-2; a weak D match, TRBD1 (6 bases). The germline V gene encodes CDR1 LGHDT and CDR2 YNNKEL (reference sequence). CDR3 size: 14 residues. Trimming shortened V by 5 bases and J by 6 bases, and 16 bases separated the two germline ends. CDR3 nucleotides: TGTGCCAGCAGCGAGGCTTTTGGGGGCGATGGCTACACCTTC. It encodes CASSEAFGGDGYTF.

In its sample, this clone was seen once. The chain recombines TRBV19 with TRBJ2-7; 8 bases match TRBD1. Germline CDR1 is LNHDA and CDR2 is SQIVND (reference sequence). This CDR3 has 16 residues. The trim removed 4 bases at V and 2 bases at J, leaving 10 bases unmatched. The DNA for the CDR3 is TGTGCCAGTAGTACACCGGCGGACAGGGCTCCCTACGAGCAGTACTTC. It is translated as CASSTPADRAPYEQYF.

CDR3 sequence (DNA): TGTGCCAGCAGCCCGGCGGTGGGGCGGGGAAACTATGGCTACACCTTC. This encodes CASSPAVGRGNYGYTF. This chain links TRBV7-2 with TRBJ1-2; D might be TRBD1 (5 bases). The CDR3 runs to 16 residues. Germline V gene data show CDR1 as SGHTA and CDR2 as FQGNSA. Trimming took 5 bases from V and 2 from J, leaving 18 bases between them.

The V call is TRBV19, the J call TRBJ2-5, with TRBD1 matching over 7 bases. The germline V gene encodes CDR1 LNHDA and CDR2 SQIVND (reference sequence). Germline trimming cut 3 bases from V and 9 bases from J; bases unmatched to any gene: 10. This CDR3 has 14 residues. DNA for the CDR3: TGTGCCAGTAGTATGGACAGGTCAAAGGGGGCCCAGTACTTC. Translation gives CASSMDRSKGAQYF. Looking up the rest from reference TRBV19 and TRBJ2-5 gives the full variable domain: DGGITQSPKYLFRKEGQNVTLSCEQNLNHDAMYWYRQDPGQGLRLIYYSQIVNDFQKGDIAEGYSVSREKKESFPLTVTSAQKNPTAFYLCASSMDRSKGAQYFGPGTRLLVL.

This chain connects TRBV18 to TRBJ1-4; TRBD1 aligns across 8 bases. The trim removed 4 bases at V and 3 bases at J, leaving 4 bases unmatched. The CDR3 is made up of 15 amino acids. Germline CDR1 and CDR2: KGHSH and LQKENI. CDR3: CASSQGQASNEKLFF. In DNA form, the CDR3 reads TGTGCCAGCTCACAGGGACAGGCCTCTAATGAAAAACTGTTTTTT.